This note documents a single T cell receptor beta chain sequence. The data derive from a study of blood T cell repertoires in COVID-19. Participant age was 18 to 89 years, and participants resided in 25 or so US areas. Authors' analysis steps: Researchers report that nucleated cell counts were estimated from reference gene primer amplification. Sequenced by immunoSEQ multiplex PCR; TCRdb stores in-frame clones only, minus some. Clone size and V and J calls were adopted from that table, with D and trimming inferred from the DNA. The data hold fewer than 350,000 clones, with approximately 86% observed a single time. V gave up 1 base and J gave up 6 bases, with 12 bases separating them. The germline V gene encodes CDR1 SGHVS and CDR2 FNYEAQ. This CDR3 spans 14 amino acids.

The receptor was isolated from a woman in her thirties or forties with acute COVID-19. The rearrangement links TRBV7-6 to TRBJ1-1; D is undetermined. Input material: PBMCs or T cells enriched from blood (not recorded which). The CDR3 loop is CASSLEGRGAEAFF. CDR3 coding DNA: TGTGCCAGCAGCTTAGAAGGGAGAGGCGCTGAAGCTTTCTTT.